This T cell receptor (beta chain) was captured by sequencing in a study of blood T cell repertoires in COVID-19. Repertoires were generated with immunoSEQ multiplex PCR, while TCRdb's copy carries only in-frame clones and drops some. The sample yields tens of thousands of clones, about nine tenths seen once. Germline values: CDR1 MDHEN, CDR2 SYDVKM. V was clipped by 6 bases and J by 5 bases; unmatched bases: 10. This CDR3 is 15 amino acids long. This clone was observed a handful of times. This sequence was found in a human donor with active COVID-19. The donor label of this sample is uncertain. The specimen was peripheral blood. The rearrangement joins TRBV28 to TRBJ2-5, with TRBD2 matching over 9 bases. The CDR3 reads CASSPGGRAFETQYF. The CDR3 DNA sequence: TGTGCCAGCAGCCCCGGCGGGAGGGCCTTTGAGACCCAGTACTTC.